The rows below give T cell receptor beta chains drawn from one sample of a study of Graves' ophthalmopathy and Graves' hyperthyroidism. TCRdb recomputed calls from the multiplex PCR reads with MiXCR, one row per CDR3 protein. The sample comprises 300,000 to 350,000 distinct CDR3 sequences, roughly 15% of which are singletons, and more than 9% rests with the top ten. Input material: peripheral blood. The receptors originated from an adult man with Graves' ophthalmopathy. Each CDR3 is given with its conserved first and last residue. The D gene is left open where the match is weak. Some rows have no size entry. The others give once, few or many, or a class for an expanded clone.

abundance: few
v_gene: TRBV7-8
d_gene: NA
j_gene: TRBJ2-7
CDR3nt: TGTGCCAGCAGCTTAACGGGCCGGACCCGCGAGCAGTACTTC
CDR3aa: CASSLTGRTREQYF

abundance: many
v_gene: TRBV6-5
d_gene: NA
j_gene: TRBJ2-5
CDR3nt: TGTGCCAGCAGTTTGGGGTTTCTAAAGACCCAGTACTTC
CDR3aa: CASSLGFLKTQYF

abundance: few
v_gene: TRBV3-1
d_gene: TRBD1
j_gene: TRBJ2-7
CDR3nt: TGTGCCAGCAGCCAAGGATCCGGGACAGGTGGCTACGAGCAGTACTTC
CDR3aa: CASSQGSGTGGYEQYF

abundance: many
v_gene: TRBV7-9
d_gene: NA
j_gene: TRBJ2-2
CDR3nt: TGTGCCAGCAGCCCGACAATGAGGTCCGGGGAGCTGTTTTTT
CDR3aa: CASSPTMRSGELFF

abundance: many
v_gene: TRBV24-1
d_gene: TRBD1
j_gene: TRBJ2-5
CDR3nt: TGTGCCACCAGTTTCACATCGGGACAGGGAGAAGAGACCCAGTACTTC
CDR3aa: CATSFTSGQGEETQYF

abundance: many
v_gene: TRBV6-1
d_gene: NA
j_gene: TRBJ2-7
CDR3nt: TGTGCCAGCAGCCGTCGGGACACCAGCTCCTACGAGCAGTACTTC
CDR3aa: CASSRRDTSSYEQYF

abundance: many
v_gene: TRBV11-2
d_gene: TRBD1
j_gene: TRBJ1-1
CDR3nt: TGTGCCAGCAGCTCGGACAGGATAAACACTGAAGCTTTCTTT
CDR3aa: CASSSDRINTEAFF

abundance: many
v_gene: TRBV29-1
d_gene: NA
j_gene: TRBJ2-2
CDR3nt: TGCAGCGTTGGAGGGGGACTAACGAACACCGGGGAGCTGTTTTTT
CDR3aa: CSVGGGLTNTGELFF

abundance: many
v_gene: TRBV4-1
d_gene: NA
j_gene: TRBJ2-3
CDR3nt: TGCGCCAGCAGCCAAGCTAGCAGGTCATCAGATACGCAGTATTTT
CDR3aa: CASSQASRSSDTQYF

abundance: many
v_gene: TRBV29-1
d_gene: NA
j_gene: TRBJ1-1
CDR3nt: TGCAGCGGTGAGCTAATACATGAAGCTTTCTTT
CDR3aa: CSGELIHEAFF

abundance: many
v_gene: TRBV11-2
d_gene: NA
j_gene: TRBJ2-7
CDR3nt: TGTGCCAGCAGCTTAGGGGGGCTAGCATCCCACGAGCAGTACTTC
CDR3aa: CASSLGGLASHEQYF

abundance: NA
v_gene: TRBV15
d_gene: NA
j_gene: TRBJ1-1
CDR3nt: TGTGCCACCAGCGTAGCGGGAGTCACTGAAGCTTTCTTT
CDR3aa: CATSVAGVTEAFF

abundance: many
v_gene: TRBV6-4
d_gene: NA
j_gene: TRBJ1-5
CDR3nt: TGTGCCAGCAGACCGAGCCGGGACACCTATAGCAATCAGCCCCAGCATTTT
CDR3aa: CASRPSRDTYSNQPQHF

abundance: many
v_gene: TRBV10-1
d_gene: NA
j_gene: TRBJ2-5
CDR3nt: TGCGCCAGCAGTGAGTCAGGCTTAGGGGAGACCCAGTACTTC
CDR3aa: CASSESGLGETQYF

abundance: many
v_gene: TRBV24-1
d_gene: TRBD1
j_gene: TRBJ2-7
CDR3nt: TGTGCCACCAGTGAAACCTCAGGGGGCTCAGGCGAGCAGTACTTC
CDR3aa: CATSETSGGSGEQYF

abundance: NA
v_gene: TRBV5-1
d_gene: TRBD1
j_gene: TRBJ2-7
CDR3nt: TGCGCCAGCAGCTTGAGGCAGGGGGCTGCCGACGAGCAGTACTTC
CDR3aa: CASSLRQGAADEQYF

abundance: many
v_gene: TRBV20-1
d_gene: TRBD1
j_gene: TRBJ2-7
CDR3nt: TGCAGTGCTAGAGGGGTAGACAGGGTTTGGGACGAGCAGTACTTC
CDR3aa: CSARGVDRVWDEQYF

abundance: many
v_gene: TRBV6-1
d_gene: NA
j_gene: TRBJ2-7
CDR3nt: TGTGCCAGCACCTCGGCCACATATGGTGACTACGAGCAGTACTTC
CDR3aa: CASTSATYGDYEQYF

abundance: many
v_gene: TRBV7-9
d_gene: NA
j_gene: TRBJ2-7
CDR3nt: TGTGCCAGCAGCTTAGTGGGCGGGGAGAGCTACGAGCAGTACTTC
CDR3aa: CASSLVGGESYEQYF

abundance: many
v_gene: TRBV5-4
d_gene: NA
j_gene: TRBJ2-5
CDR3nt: TGTGCCAGCAGCCCGGGAGGACAGGGCGGGGGAGAGACCCAGTACTTC
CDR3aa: CASSPGGQGGGETQYF

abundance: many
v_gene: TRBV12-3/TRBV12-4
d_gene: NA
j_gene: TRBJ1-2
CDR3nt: TGTGCCAGCAGTTTGGGCCGGGGGGGAAACTATGGCTACACCTTC
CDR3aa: CASSLGRGGNYGYTF

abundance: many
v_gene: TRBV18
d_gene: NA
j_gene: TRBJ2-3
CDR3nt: TGTGCCAGCTCACCACGGCAGGCCCAGGCAGATACGCAGTATTTT
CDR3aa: CASSPRQAQADTQYF

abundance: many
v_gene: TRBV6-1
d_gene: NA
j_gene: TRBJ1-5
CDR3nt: TGTGCCAGCAGTGAAATGAACGAAAGCAATCAGCCCCAGCATTTT
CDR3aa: CASSEMNESNQPQHF

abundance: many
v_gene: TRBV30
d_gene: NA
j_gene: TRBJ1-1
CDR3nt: TGTGCCTGGAAAGTCAGCTCCATGAACACTGAAGCTTTCTTT
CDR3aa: CAWKVSSMNTEAFF

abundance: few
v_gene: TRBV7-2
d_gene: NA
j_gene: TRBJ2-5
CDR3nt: TGTGCCAGCAGCTTAGCGGGGACAAAACAAGAGACCCAGTACTTC
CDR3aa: CASSLAGTKQETQYF

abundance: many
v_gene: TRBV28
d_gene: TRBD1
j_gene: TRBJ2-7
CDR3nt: TGTGCCAGCAGGGACAGGGGTTCTTACGAGCAGTACTTC
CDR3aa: CASRDRGSYEQYF

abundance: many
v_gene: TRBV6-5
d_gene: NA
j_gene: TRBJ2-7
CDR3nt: TGTGCCACCCTCGGAGGATCGGGCGTATCCTACGAGCAGTACTTC
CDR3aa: CATLGGSGVSYEQYF

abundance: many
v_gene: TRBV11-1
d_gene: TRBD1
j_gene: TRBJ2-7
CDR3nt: TGTGCCAGCAGCTCCCGGGACAGGGGTTTCACCTACGAGCAGTACTTC
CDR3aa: CASSSRDRGFTYEQYF

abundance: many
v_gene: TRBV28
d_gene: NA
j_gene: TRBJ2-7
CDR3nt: TGTGCCAGCTATAGGGGCGCTGGGGTTTACGAGCAGTACTTC
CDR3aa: CASYRGAGVYEQYF

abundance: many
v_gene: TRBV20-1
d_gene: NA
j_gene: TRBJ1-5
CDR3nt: TGCAGTGCTAGAGGTTTGGGGGCCGCCAATCAGCCCCAGCATTTT
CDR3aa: CSARGLGAANQPQHF

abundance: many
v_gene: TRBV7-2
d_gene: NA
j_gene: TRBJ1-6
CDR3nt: TGTGCCAGCAGCTTAAGGAATAATTCACCCCTCCACTTT
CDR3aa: CASSLRNNSPLHF

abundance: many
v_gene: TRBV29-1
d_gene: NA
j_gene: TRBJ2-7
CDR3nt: TGCAGCGTTTTTCTAGCCGGATCCTACGAGCAGTACTTC
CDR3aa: CSVFLAGSYEQYF

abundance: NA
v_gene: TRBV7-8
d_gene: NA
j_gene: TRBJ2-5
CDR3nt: TGTGCCGCGAGACGGGGAGCTAGGGCCGAGGAGACCCAGTACTTC
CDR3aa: CAARRGARAEETQYF

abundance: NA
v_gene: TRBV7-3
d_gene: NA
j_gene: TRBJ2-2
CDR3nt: TGTGCCAGCAGCTCCCGTGGGGGCACTGAGCTGTTTTTT
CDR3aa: CASSSRGGTELFF

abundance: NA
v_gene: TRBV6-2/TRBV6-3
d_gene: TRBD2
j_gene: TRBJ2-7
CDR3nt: TGTGCCAGCAGATACGCTCGGGACTACGTCTACGAGCAGTACTTC
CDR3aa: CASRYARDYVYEQYF

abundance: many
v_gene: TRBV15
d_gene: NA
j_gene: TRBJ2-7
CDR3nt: TGTGCCACCAGCAAGGCGGGTGTCTCCTACGAGCAGTACTTC
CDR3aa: CATSKAGVSYEQYF

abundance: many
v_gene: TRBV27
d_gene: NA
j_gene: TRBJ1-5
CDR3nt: TGTGCCAGCATGCTGGGGGCTGGTCAGCCCCAGCATTTT
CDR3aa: CASMLGAGQPQHF

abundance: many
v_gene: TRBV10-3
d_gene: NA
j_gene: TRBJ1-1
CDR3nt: TGTGCCATCACCGGGACGGCGAACACTGAAGCTTTCTTT
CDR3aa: CAITGTANTEAFF

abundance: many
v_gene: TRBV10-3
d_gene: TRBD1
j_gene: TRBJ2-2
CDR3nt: TGTGCCATCAGTGACCGGGACAGGGGGGTCACCGGGGAGCTGTTTTTT
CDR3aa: CAISDRDRGVTGELFF

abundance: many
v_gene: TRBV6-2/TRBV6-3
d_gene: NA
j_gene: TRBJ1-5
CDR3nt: TGTGCCAGCAGTGAGGGGGTCGATCCCCAGCATTTT
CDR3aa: CASSEGVDPQHF

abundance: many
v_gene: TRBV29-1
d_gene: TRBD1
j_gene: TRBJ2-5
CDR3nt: TGCAGCGTTGAACCCCCGGGACAGGGCGAGACCCAGTACTTC
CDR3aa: CSVEPPGQGETQYF

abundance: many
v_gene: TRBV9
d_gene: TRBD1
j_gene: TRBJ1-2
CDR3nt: TGTGCCAGCAGCCCAGACCAGGGGGCCAGTGGCTACACCTTC
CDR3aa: CASSPDQGASGYTF

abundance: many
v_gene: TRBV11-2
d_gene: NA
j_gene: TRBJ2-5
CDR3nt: TGTGCCAGCAGCTTAGGTCCAGATAGTTTTTTTAAGACCCAGTACTTC
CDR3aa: CASSLGPDSFFKTQYF

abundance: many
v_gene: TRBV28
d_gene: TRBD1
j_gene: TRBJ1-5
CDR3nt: TGTGCCAGCAGTCCCCGGGACAGGGTTGGTCAGCCCCAGCATTTT
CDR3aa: CASSPRDRVGQPQHF

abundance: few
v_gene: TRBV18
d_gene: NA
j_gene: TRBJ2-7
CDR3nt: TGTGCCAGCTCACCGGGCGAAAACTACGAGCAGTACTTC
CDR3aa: CASSPGENYEQYF

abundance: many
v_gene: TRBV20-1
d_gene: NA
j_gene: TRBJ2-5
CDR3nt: TGCAGTGCTGATCCGACTAGTGAAGAGACCCAGTACTTC
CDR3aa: CSADPTSEETQYF

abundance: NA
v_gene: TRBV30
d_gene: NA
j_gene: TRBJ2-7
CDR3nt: TGTGCCTGGAGTACCAGTCTCCAAGCCTACGAGCAGTACTTC
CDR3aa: CAWSTSLQAYEQYF

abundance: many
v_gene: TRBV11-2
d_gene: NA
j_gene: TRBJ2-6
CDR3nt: TGTGCCAGCAGCTTAATCGGTAGTAAGGGTGGGGCCAACGTCCTGACTTTC
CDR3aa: CASSLIGSKGGANVLTF

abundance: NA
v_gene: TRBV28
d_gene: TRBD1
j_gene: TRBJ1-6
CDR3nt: TGTGCCAGCAGTGCGGCGGAGGGGACAGGGTTGTATTCACCCCTCCACTTT
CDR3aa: CASSAAEGTGLYSPLHF

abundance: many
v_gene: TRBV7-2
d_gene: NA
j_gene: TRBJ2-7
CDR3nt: TGTGCCAGCAGCCTGAGCCAGGGGAAGCAGTACTTC
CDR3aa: CASSLSQGKQYF

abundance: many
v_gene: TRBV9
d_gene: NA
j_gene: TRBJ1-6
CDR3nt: TGTGCCAGCAGACAACAGGGCCTAGTGGATAATTCACCCCTCCACTTT
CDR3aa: CASRQQGLVDNSPLHF

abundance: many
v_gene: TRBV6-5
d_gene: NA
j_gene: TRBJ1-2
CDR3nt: TGTGCCAGCAGTTCGGGGACGACGGTGCATGGCTACACCTTC
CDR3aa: CASSSGTTVHGYTF

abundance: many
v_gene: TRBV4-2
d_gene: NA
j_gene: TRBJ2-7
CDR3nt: TGTGCCAGCAGCCAAAATAGGAATAGCGGTTCCTCCTACGAGCAGTACTTC
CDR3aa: CASSQNRNSGSSYEQYF